This passage covers 19 T cell receptor beta chains from one sample sequenced in a study of T cell responses to AZD1222 COVID-19 vaccine (dated by TCRdb to about 2021). The time point label on this specimen signifies: baseline before first vaccination. Taken with the paper, the label for treatment or condition translates to: meningococcal conjugate vaccine given as trial control. The receptor library was made with the immunoSEQ multiplex PCR assay. Sourced from immuneACCESS, this table was stored by TCRdb with only in-frame sequences that have V and J called. A share of the clones is absent; for the studies checked, an unresolved V gene accounts for under half, and the remainder has no known explanation. The table for this sample lists roughly 180,000 clones; 87% of them were counted only once. The ten largest account for 2.5% to 3% of the sample. This specimen consisted of peripheral blood, obtained on day 0 of MenACWY control vaccination. The receptors derive from an adult in good health.

The rearrangement joins TRBV29-1 to TRBJ2-7, with D possibly TRBD1 on 6 matching bases. Germline V lookup: CDR1 SQVTM, CDR2 ANQGSEA. The ends were cut back, 7 bases at V and 3 bases at J, with 16 bases in the middle. The CDR3 has 13 amino acids. This CDR3 reads CSALEGVRYEQYF. The CDR3 nucleotides read TGCAGCGCGTTAGAGGGGGTTCGCTACGAGCAGTACTTC.

The genes are TRBV10-3 and TRBJ2-5, with D possibly being TRBD2 (6 bases). CDR3 size: 13 residues. Trimming took 3 bases from V and 5 from J, leaving 10 bases between them. Germline V gene data show CDR1 as ENHRY and CDR2 as SYGVKD. CDR3 in amino acids: CAISEAGGETQYF. The CDR3 bases are TGTGCCATCAGTGAAGCTGGGGGGGAGACCCAGTACTTC.

The chain employs TRBV20-1 and TRBJ1-5, with D uncertain. Trimming left V 3 bases short and J 4 bases short, with 7 bases between. The V gene's germline CDR1 is DFQATT and CDR2 SNEGSKA (reference sequence). The CDR3 totals 12 residues. This CDR3 is CSASGVNQPQHF. DNA of the CDR3: TGCAGTGCTAGTGGGGTGAATCAGCCCCAGCATTTT.

V and J are TRBV6-1 and TRBJ2-6; D is uncertain. The CDR3 loop spans 16 amino acids. The ends were cut back, 4 bases at V and 3 bases at J, with 13 bases in the middle. CDR1 is MNHNS, CDR2 SASEGT, per germline. The CDR3 loop reads CASSATDWDGANVLTF. The CDR3 DNA reads TGTGCCAGCAGTGCGACTGACTGGGATGGGGCCAACGTCCTGACTTTC.

J is TRBJ2-3 and V is TRBV5-6; the D is unclear. CDR3 length: 18 residues. The germline V gene encodes CDR1 SGHDT and CDR2 YYEEEE. V was shortened by 1 base and J by 2 bases, with 20 bases between the two germline ends. Here the CDR3 reads CASSLSTFNQSVTDTQYF. As DNA, the CDR3 is TGTGCCAGCAGCTTGTCAACCTTTAATCAGAGTGTCACAGATACGCAGTATTTT.

This clone occurred once. The chain joins TRBV6-2 or TRBV6-3 to TRBJ2-3; TRBD2 agrees at 8 bases. V gave up 0 bases and J gave up 1 base; unmatched junction bases: 3. The CDR3 is 16 amino acids. The V gene's germline CDR1 is MNHEY and CDR2 SVGEGT. For the CDR3, the DNA is TGTGCCAGCAGTTACTCGTCGCGGGGGGGCACAGATACGCAGTATTTT. Translating gives CASSYSSRGGTDTQYF.

V usage is TRBV28 and J usage is TRBJ1-2; D not resolved. Germline lookup yields CDR1 MDHEN and CDR2 SYDVKM. CDR3 length equals 14 residues. Deletions cut 2 bases from V and 8 bases from J, with 15 bases between. The CDR3 spells CASSLNGQAIGYTF. In DNA, the CDR3 is TGTGCCAGCAGTTTAAACGGGCAGGCCATCGGCTACACCTTC.

The V gene is TRBV6-5, the J gene TRBJ1-6; D uncertain. V dropped 7 bases and J dropped 10 bases, with 20 bases sitting between them. Germline loops: CDR1 MNHEY, CDR2 SVGAGI. The CDR3 has 15 amino acids. DNA of the CDR3: TGTGCCAGCACCAAGGGATCCGTGGTCGGCTCACCCCTCCACTTT. Translation gives CASTKGSVVGSPLHF.

This clone was observed a single time. The rearrangement uses TRBV29-1 and TRBJ1-3; D call uncertain. Per the germline V gene, CDR1 is SQVTM and CDR2 is ANQGSEA. V gave up 3 bases and J gave up 3 bases, with 9 bases separating them. The CDR3 contains 13 residues. The CDR3 loop is CSVDAGHGNTIYF. The CDR3 region has the DNA TGCAGCGTTGACGCAGGCCATGGAAACACCATATATTTT.

The chain's CDR3 is CASIPELEQFF. Here the CDR3 DNA reads TGTGCCAGCATACCCGAGCTTGAGCAGTTCTTC. V is TRBV27 and J is TRBJ2-1, with D unresolved. V was cut by 7 bases and J by 9 bases, with 10 bases left in between. Germline V lookup: CDR1 MNHEY, CDR2 SMNVEV (reference sequence). This CDR3 comprises 11 residues.

The chain joins TRBV14 to TRBJ2-1; TRBD1 is a possible D gene (5 bases). Germline lookup yields CDR1 SGHDN and CDR2 FVKESK. CDR3 size: 16 residues. Trimming left V 1 base short and J 0 bases short, with 10 bases between. CDR3 in DNA: TGTGCCAGCAGCCAAGGGTACAGGAGCTCCTACAATGAGCAGTTCTTC. Translation: CASSQGYRSSYNEQFF. The full variable domain, completed using reference TRBV14 and TRBJ2-1, is EAGVTQFPSHSVIEKGQTVTLRCDPISGHDNLYWYRRVMGKEIKFLLHFVKESKQDESGMPNNRFLAERTGGTYSTLKVQPAELEDSGVYFCASSQGYRSSYNEQFFGPGTRLTVL.

The J gene is TRBJ2-7, the V gene TRBV7-2; 8 positions agree with TRBD1. CDR1 is SGHTA and CDR2 is FQGNSA in the germline V gene. J lost 4 bases, V lost 3 bases, and 5 bases had no gene match. This CDR3 spans 14 amino acids. The CDR3, as DNA: TGTGCCAGCAGCTTCGGACAGGGTCTATACGAGCAGTACTTC. It codes for CASSFGQGLYEQYF.

The chain is built from TRBV6-1 and TRBJ2-7; D is perhaps TRBD1 or TRBD2 (5 bases each). CDR1 is MNHNS, CDR2 SASEGT, per germline. V was trimmed by 0 bases and J by 0 bases, leaving 15 bases between them. This CDR3 spans 17 amino acids. The CDR3 loop reads CASSEALLGTLSYEQYF. The CDR3 DNA is TGTGCCAGCAGTGAAGCGCTTCTAGGGACCCTCTCCTACGAGCAGTACTTC.

The V gene is TRBV20-1, the J gene TRBJ2-7; D uncertain. The CDR3 sequence is 10 residues long. Between the trimmed V and J ends, which lost 5 bases and 6 bases, there was a span of 8 bases. The germline gives CDR1 DFQATT, CDR2 SNEGSKA (reference sequence). The DNA of the CDR3 is TGCAGTGCTTTAACGGGCGAGCAGTACTTC. It yields the protein CSALTGEQYF.

This chain's CDR3 is CASSYPGNRIGYNEQFF. CDR3 nucleotides: TGTGCCAGCAGTTACCCCGGGAATAGGATCGGGTACAATGAGCAGTTCTTC. This rearrangement joins TRBV6-2 or TRBV6-3 to TRBJ2-1; D is perhaps TRBD2 (5 bases). Trimming stripped 2 bases from V and 4 bases from J, with 18 bases between. This CDR3 is built from 17 residues. Looked up from germline, CDR1 is MNHEY and CDR2 is SVGEGT.

This sequence joins TRBV5-6 and TRBJ2-3; D remains ambiguous. The ends were cut back, 4 bases at V and 5 bases at J, with 14 bases in the middle. This CDR3 comprises 14 residues. In germline, CDR1 is SGHDT, CDR2 YYEEEE. The CDR3 nucleotides read TGTGCCAGCAGCGCGAGTAACACCCTAGATACGCAGTATTTT. It yields the protein CASSASNTLDTQYF. The whole variable domain, remainder taken from reference TRBV5-6 and TRBJ2-3, is DAGVTQSPTHLIKTRGQQVTLRCSPKSGHDTVSWYQQALGQGPQFIFQYYEEEERQRGNFPDRFSGHQFPNYSSELNVNALLLGDSALYLCASSASNTLDTQYFGPGTRLTVL.

The chain joins TRBV9 to TRBJ1-6; possibly TRBD1 for D (5 bases). V lost 0 bases and J 5 bases, leaving 9 bases between the germline ends. CDR3 length: 15 residues. Germline CDR1 and CDR2: SGDLS and YYNGEE. CDR3 residues: CASSVGGDDNSPLHF. For the CDR3, the DNA is TGTGCCAGCAGCGTAGGAGGGGACGATAATTCACCCCTCCACTTT.

The rearrangement joins TRBV9 to TRBJ2-5; TRBD1 aligns across 7 bases. Germline CDR1 and CDR2: SGDLS and YYNGEE. The junction had 6 bases not matched to a gene; V was cut back by 3 bases and J by 4 bases. The CDR3 contains 14 residues. CDR3 residues: CASSETGKRETQYF. CDR3 DNA sequence: TGTGCCAGCAGCGAGACAGGGAAGAGAGAGACCCAGTACTTC.

The chain joins TRBV6-4 to TRBJ1-2; 7 nucleotides match TRBD1. This CDR3 spans 13 amino acids. Germline V gives CDR1 MRHNA, CDR2 SNTAGT. After removal of 7 bases from V and 7 bases from J, the junction contained 9 bases not matched to a gene. DNA of the CDR3: TGTGCCAGCAAGTCCCCAGGGGGGACTGGCTACACCTTC. This sequence encodes CASKSPGGTGYTF.